Below are 21 T cell receptor beta chains sequenced from a single sample in a study of T cell responses to AZD1222 COVID-19 vaccine. Repertoires were generated with immunoSEQ multiplex PCR, while TCRdb's copy carries only in-frame clones and drops some. The table lists some 150,000 clones, approximately 90% of them singletons, with 4.3% in the top ten. The source was peripheral blood, collected 28 days after the second dose of the MenACWY control vaccine. These receptors were taken from an adult who received the MenACWY meningococcal vaccine as a control.

The V gene is TRBV10-1, the J gene TRBJ1-2; D remains unclear. V shed 1 base and J shed 8 bases, with 11 bases lying between them. Germline lookup yields CDR1 WNHNN and CDR2 SYGVQD (reference sequence). This CDR3 spans 13 amino acids. CDR3 nucleotides: TGCGCCAGCAGTGAGTTTAACGGCGGGGGCTACACCTTC. This encodes CASSEFNGGGYTF.

V usage is TRBV6-2 or TRBV6-3 and J usage is TRBJ1-1; D gene unclear. There are 14 residues in the CDR3. Per germline, CDR1 MNHEY and CDR2 SVGEGT. The V end was cut by 2 bases, the J end by 1 base, with 8 bases between. The CDR3 DNA follows: TGTGCCAGCAGTTACCCAACAGCGAACACTGAAGCTTTCTTT. Residues: CASSYPTANTEAFF.

This sequence joins TRBV7-8 and TRBJ2-7; maybe TRBD1 (7 bases). The CDR3 is 14 amino acids. The V gene's germline CDR1 is SGHVS and CDR2 FQNEAQ. V was clipped by 4 bases and J by 7 bases, with 17 bases between them. CDR3 sequence: CASSSREGAGEQYF. CDR3 DNA: TGTGCCAGCAGCTCTCGAGAGGGGGCGGGAGAGCAGTACTTC.

This clone turned up a few times. This chain joins TRBV10-3 and TRBJ1-5; 11 positions agree with TRBD1. Germline assignment: CDR1 ENHRY and CDR2 SYGVKD. The CDR3 runs to 17 residues. The V and J ends lost 0 bases and 6 bases, in that order; junction bases with no gene match: 7. In nucleotides, the CDR3 is TGTGCCATCAGTGAGTCTCGGGACAGGGGGGGCGTTCAGCCCCAGCATTTT. It encodes CAISESRDRGGVQPQHF.

This clone was observed a single time. Other DNA sequences in the same sample also yield this CDR3. This chain joins TRBV7-3 and TRBJ2-3; D not certain. V was pared by 4 bases and J by 6 bases, with 8 bases between. This CDR3 has 12 amino acids. Germline lookup yields CDR1 SGHTA and CDR2 FQGTGA. CDR3 loop: CASSSQRDTQYF. CDR3 coding DNA: TGTGCCAGCAGCTCCCAACGGGATACGCAGTATTTT.

This rearrangement joins TRBV27 to TRBJ1-1; TRBD1 aligns across 7 bases. The germline V gene encodes CDR1 MNHEY and CDR2 SMNVEV (reference sequence). This CDR3 has 13 amino acids. Trimming cost V 6 bases and J 14 bases; bases outside gene matches: 15. CDR3: CASSPTGVLMEFF. The CDR3 nucleotides are TGTGCCAGCAGCCCTACAGGGGTTCTTATGGAATTCTTT.

The rearrangement links TRBV10-3 to TRBJ2-1; D remains unclear. The germline CDR1 and CDR2 sequences are ENHRY and SYGVKD. V lost 0 bases and J lost 5, with 14 bases in between. This CDR3 has 16 amino acids. The DNA for the CDR3 is TGTGCCATCAGTGAGTCGCCAGGAGCATCGGACAATGAGCAGTTCTTC. Its protein product is CAISESPGASDNEQFF.

The rearrangement links TRBV18 to TRBJ2-1; the D gene is possibly TRBD2 (5 bases). Germline CDR1 KGHSH, CDR2 LQKENI. CDR3 length equals 15 residues. With 3 bases removed from V and 7 bases from J, the gap between germline ends came to 16 bases. The CDR3 bases are TGTGCCAGCTCACCGCTAGCTGCGGGCCAAAATGAGCAGTTCTTC. Amino acid sequence: CASSPLAAGQNEQFF.

CDR3 bases: TGCGCCAGCAGCCAGGGACGGACTAGTAGGGATACGCAGTATTTT. Translated, it gives CASSQGRTSRDTQYF. The chain carries TRBV4-3 and TRBJ2-3, with 7 bases lining up with TRBD2. Trimming at V came to 3 bases and at J to 6 bases, leaving 9 bases not matched to a gene. Germline V gene data show CDR1 as LGHNA and CDR2 as YSLEER. This CDR3 is built from 15 residues.

The chain has TRBV27 and TRBJ2-1, with D perhaps TRBD1 or TRBD2 (5 bases each). V gave up 3 bases and J gave up 2 bases, with 8 bases separating them. Germline CDR1 MNHEY, CDR2 SMNVEV (reference sequence). The CDR3 runs 14 residues. The CDR3 region has the DNA TGTGCCAGCAGTTTTTTGGGGGCCTACAATGAGCAGTTCTTC. It codes for CASSFLGAYNEQFF.

This clone was found a few times. The rearrangement links TRBV28 to TRBJ1-2; D gene unclear. Germline values: CDR1 MDHEN, CDR2 SYDVKM. This CDR3 region has 11 residues. With 8 bases removed from V and 4 bases from J, the gap between germline ends came to 8 bases. The CDR3 bases are TGTGCCAGCGGAACAGTCTATGGCTACACCTTC. It codes for CASGTVYGYTF.

The chain combines TRBV12-3 or TRBV12-4 with TRBJ1-1, with D unresolved. The CDR3 runs to 12 residues. With 6 bases removed from V and 1 base from J, the gap between germline ends came to 6 bases. This CDR3 is CASSYRNTEAFF. The CDR3 DNA reads as TGTGCCAGCAGCTACAGGAACACTGAAGCTTTCTTT.

CDR3 bases: TGTGCCAGCAGTAGGCTAGCGGGAGGTGAGCAGTTCTTC. Encoded protein: CASSRLAGGEQFF. The chain links TRBV27 to TRBJ2-1, with 11 bases lining up with TRBD2. The CDR3 has 13 amino acids. CDR1 is MNHEY, CDR2 SMNVEV, per germline (reference sequence). The J segment lost 9 bases and the V segment lost 5 bases, leaving 3 bases of the junction unmatched.

The V and J genes are TRBV7-8 and TRBJ1-4; 9 nucleotides line up with TRBD1. V gave up 1 base and J gave up 9 bases; unmatched junction bases: 18. This CDR3 has 19 amino acids. Germline-derived CDR1 and CDR2 are SGHVS and FQNEAQ. In nucleotides, the CDR3 is TGTGCCAGCAGCTTAGTGAGCAACGGAGAGGGACAGGGTGCGAAAAAACTGTTTTTT. This gives the protein CASSLVSNGEGQGAKKLFF.

The chain links TRBV9 to TRBJ2-5, with TRBD2 as a possible D gene (5 bases). This CDR3 is built from 14 residues. Trimming removed 0 bases from V and 7 bases from J, with 13 bases in between. Per the germline V gene, CDR1 is SGDLS and CDR2 is YYNGEE. CDR3 amino acids: CASSVDRTGRTQYF. CDR3 sequence (DNA): TGTGCCAGCAGCGTAGACCGGACGGGGAGGACCCAGTACTTC.

The genes are TRBV27 and TRBJ1-1; tentative D call: TRBD1 (6 bases). Germline assignment: CDR1 MNHEY and CDR2 SMNVEV (reference sequence). The CDR3 extends over 15 amino acids. V was cut by 7 bases and J by 0 bases, with 15 bases left in between. This CDR3 reads CASTNSGTMNTEAFF. The CDR3 nucleotides are TGTGCCAGCACAAACTCCGGGACAATGAACACTGAAGCTTTCTTT.

V usage is TRBV21-1 and J usage is TRBJ2-1; TRBD2 reflects the table's D call only, with no check against the DNA. TRBV21-1 is deemed a pseudogene. The length of the CDR3 is 14 residues. Here the CDR3 reads CASSKGGRGNEQFF. CDR3 DNA sequence: TGTGCCAGCAGCAAAGGTGGCCGGGGCAATGAGCAGTTCTTC.

The chain has TRBV29-1 and TRBJ2-3; no reliable D call. Germline loops: CDR1 SQVTM, CDR2 ANQGSEA. V lost 6 bases to trimming and J lost 4 bases, with 8 bases between them. The CDR3 loop spans 11 amino acids. The CDR3 region is CSVLHPDTQYF. The CDR3 region has the DNA TGCAGCGTCCTTCACCCAGATACGCAGTATTTT.

The sample holds one count of this clone. This chain joins TRBV30 and TRBJ1-1; a weak D match, TRBD1 (6 bases). In germline, CDR1 is GTSNPN, CDR2 SVGIG (reference sequence). The CDR3 is 13 amino acids. V gave up 2 bases and J gave up 1 base, with 8 bases separating them. DNA for the CDR3: TGTGCCTGGAGTCCGGACAGGAACACTGAAGCTTTCTTT. This gives the protein CAWSPDRNTEAFF.

About this clone: Different DNA sequences within this sample yield the same CDR3. The CDR3 coding sequence is TGTGCCAGCAGCGTAGGAATAGATACGCAGTATTTT. The encoded protein is CASSVGIDTQYF. The genes are TRBV9 and TRBJ2-3; no firm D call. V lost 0 bases, J lost 5 bases, and 4 bases lay in between. In germline, CDR1 is SGDLS, CDR2 YYNGEE. This CDR3 spans 12 amino acids.

V gene TRBV12-3 or TRBV12-4 combines with J gene TRBJ1-2; TRBD1 agrees at 8 bases. V was pared by 2 bases and J by 8 bases, with 4 bases of the junction left unmatched. This CDR3 region has 13 residues. CDR3 nucleotides: TGTGCCAGCAGTTTACAGGGGGCGATCGGCTACACCTTC. Translation gives CASSLQGAIGYTF.